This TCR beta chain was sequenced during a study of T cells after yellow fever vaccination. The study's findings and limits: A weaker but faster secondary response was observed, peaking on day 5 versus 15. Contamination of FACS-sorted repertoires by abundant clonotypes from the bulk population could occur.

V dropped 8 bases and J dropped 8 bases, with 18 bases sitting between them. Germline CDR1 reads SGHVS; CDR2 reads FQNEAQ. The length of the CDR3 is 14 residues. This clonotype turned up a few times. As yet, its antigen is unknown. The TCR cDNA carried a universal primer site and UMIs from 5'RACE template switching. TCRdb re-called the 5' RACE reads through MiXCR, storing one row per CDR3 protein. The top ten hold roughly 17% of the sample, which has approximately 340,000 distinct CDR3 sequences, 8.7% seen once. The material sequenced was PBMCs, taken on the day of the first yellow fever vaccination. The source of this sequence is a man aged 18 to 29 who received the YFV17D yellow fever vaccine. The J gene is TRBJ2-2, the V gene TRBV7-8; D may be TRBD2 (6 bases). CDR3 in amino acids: CASRSRTNVGELFF. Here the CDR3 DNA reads TGTGCCAGCCGAAGCCGGACTAACGTGGGGGAGCTGTTTTTT.